A selection of T cell receptor beta chains follows, all from one sample in a study of blood T cell repertoires in COVID-19. TCRdb's copy holds only in-frame clones and misses some; the assay was immunoSEQ multiplex PCR. The sample shows just under 60,000 clones, 70% to 90% of them seen only once. Sequenced sample: peripheral blood. The receptor set was obtained from a man aged 55 to 70 with acute or convalescent COVID-19. The CDR3 runs from the conserved cysteine through the conserved F or W. Each record gives: clone size, V gene, D gene, J gene, CDR3 DNA, CDR3 protein. The D gene is left open where the match is weak. Size is stated for part of the rows, as once, few or many counts, or as a class when the clone is expanded.

NA	TRBV4-1	NA	TRBJ2-7	TGCGCCAGCAGCCCGGGGTACAGCTCCTACGAGCAGTACTTC	CASSPGYSSYEQYF
NA	TRBV19	NA	TRBJ1-4	TGTGCCAGTAGTATCGTGACGACCGGGGAGGGTGGAGAAAAACTGTTTTTT	CASSIVTTGEGGEKLFF
once	TRBV5-1	TRBD2	TRBJ2-3	TGCGCCAGCAGCATCCCAGCGGGAGCCCCTATAGTCTCCACAGATACGCAGTATTTT	CASSIPAGAPIVSTDTQYF
NA	TRBV9	NA	TRBJ1-6	TGTGCCAGCAGCGTCGGGGGACCGGTGTATAATTCACCCCTCCACTTT	CASSVGGPVYNSPLHF
NA	TRBV5-4	NA	TRBJ2-2	TGTGCCAGCAGCTTGGTGTACAGAAAGAACACCGGGGAGCTGTTTTTT	CASSLVYRKNTGELFF
NA	TRBV28	NA	TRBJ1-5	TGTGCCAGCAGTTTATTTAAGCCCCAGCATTTT	CASSLFKPQHF
NA	TRBV6-5	NA	TRBJ1-3	TGTGCCAGCAGCCTCGGACGGACTGCCGGAAACACCATATATTTT	CASSLGRTAGNTIYF
NA	TRBV5-1	TRBD2	TRBJ2-1	TGCGCCAGCAGGGAGGGAGGGGCGGAGTTCTTC	CASREGGAEFF
NA	TRBV5-1	NA	TRBJ2-2	TGCGCCAGCAGCTCAGGAGGGTCGGAGGCGACAGCGAACACCGGGGAGCTGTTTTTT	CASSSGGSEATANTGELFF
NA	TRBV7-9	NA	TRBJ1-4	TGTGCCAGCAGCTTTGGGGGGGCCTATGCTAATGAAAAACTGTTTTTT	CASSFGGAYANEKLFF
NA	TRBV13	NA	TRBJ2-1	TGTGCCAGCAGCTCCGTGGGTCGGGACAATGAGCAGTTCTTC	CASSSVGRDNEQFF
NA	TRBV18	NA	TRBJ2-1	TGTGCCAGCTCACCAGGATGGCGGCCCTGGAATGAGCAGTTCTTC	CASSPGWRPWNEQFF
NA	TRBV28	TRBD2	TRBJ2-1	TGTGCCAGCAGTTTCGCGGGAGAGACCTACAATGAGCAGTTCTTC	CASSFAGETYNEQFF
NA	TRBV7-9	TRBD1	TRBJ1-1	TGTGCCAGCAGCCTAGGGGACAGTCGGGCTTTCTTT	CASSLGDSRAFF
NA	TRBV9	NA	TRBJ2-3	TGTGCCAGCAGCCCCCGATCTTCGAAGGGGGATACGCAGTATTTT	CASSPRSSKGDTQYF
once	TRBV3-1/TRBV3-2	TRBD1	TRBJ1-2	TGTGCCAGCAGCCTTCCGGGACAGGGGGCGCTTGGCTACACCTTC	CASSLPGQGALGYTF
NA	TRBV3-1/TRBV3-2	TRBD1	TRBJ1-4	TGTGCCAGCAGCCTACAGGGGAACGAAAAACTGTTTTTT	CASSLQGNEKLFF
NA	TRBV19	TRBD1	TRBJ2-5	TGTGCCAGTAGTAACCGGGACAGGGGGCCTGAGACCCAGTACTTC	CASSNRDRGPETQYF
NA	TRBV6-5	NA	TRBJ1-6	TGTGCCGCTACAGGGTTCTATAATTCACCCCTCCACTTT	CAATGFYNSPLHF
NA	TRBV19	TRBD1	TRBJ2-1	TGTGCCAGTAGTATGGCCCCCGGGACAGGGGCGGATGAGCAGTTCTTC	CASSMAPGTGADEQFF
NA	TRBV19	NA	TRBJ2-7	TGTGCCAGTAGTATCCAGGCCCGCTCCTACGAGCAGTACTTC	CASSIQARSYEQYF
NA	TRBV29-1	NA	TRBJ2-7	TGCAGCGTCCGATTCGGGACTCCCGACTCCTACGAGCAGTACTTC	CSVRFGTPDSYEQYF
NA	TRBV6-6	TRBD1	TRBJ2-1	TGTGCCAGCAGTTACGACGGGACAGGGGAGCACAATGAGCAGTTCTTC	CASSYDGTGEHNEQFF
NA	TRBV11-2	NA	TRBJ1-2	TGTGCCAGCAGCCCCGTGGGGCGCTATGGCTACACCTTC	CASSPVGRYGYTF
NA	TRBV19	NA	TRBJ1-5	TGTGCCAGTAGTGGCTGGGGGGTTAGCAATCAGCCCCAGCATTTT	CASSGWGVSNQPQHF
NA	TRBV3-1/TRBV3-2	NA	TRBJ1-6	TGTGCCAGCAGCCAAGAAGTACAGAGAGTCAATTCACCCCTCCACTTT	CASSQEVQRVNSPLHF
NA	TRBV6-6	NA	TRBJ2-1	TGTGCCAGCAGCCCCCGGGTGGGGCCCAATGAGCAGTTCTTC	CASSPRVGPNEQFF
NA	TRBV5-1	TRBD2	TRBJ2-4	TGCGCCAGCAGCTTGGTAGGCGGGAGGGAGAACATTCAGTACTTC	CASSLVGGRENIQYF
NA	TRBV11-3	NA	TRBJ2-2	TGTGCCAGCAAACTAGGCACTGAAACCGGGGAGCTGTTTTTT	CASKLGTETGELFF
NA	TRBV19	TRBD1	TRBJ1-5	TGTGCCAGTAGGCCGACAGGGATGGGCAATCAGCCCCAGCATTTT	CASRPTGMGNQPQHF
NA	TRBV5-4	NA	TRBJ2-1	TGTGCCAGCAGCCACCGAGCGGGCGTAAACAATGAGCAGTTCTTC	CASSHRAGVNNEQFF
once	TRBV5-1	NA	TRBJ1-2	TGCGCCAGCAGGCCCTCCGGGGGGAACTATGGCTACACCTTC	CASRPSGGNYGYTF
NA	TRBV16	NA	TRBJ1-1	TGTGTCAGCAGCCTCGACAGGTTGAACACTGAAGCTTTCTTT	CVSSLDRLNTEAFF
NA	TRBV2	NA	TRBJ1-5	TGTGCCAGCCGGCGGGGCAATCAGCCCCAGCATTTT	CASRRGNQPQHF
once	TRBV7-9	TRBD1	TRBJ2-3	TGTGCCAGCAGCCGTCCGCCCCTATTTCAGGGGGAAGATACGCAGTATTTT	CASSRPPLFQGEDTQYF
NA	TRBV28	TRBD1	TRBJ1-1	TGTGCCAGCGTTATGGGACAGACCCCAATAATGAACACTGAAGCTTTCTTT	CASVMGQTPIMNTEAFF
NA	TRBV24-1	TRBD1	TRBJ1-5	TGTGCCACCAGTTTGACAGGGCGTAATCAGCCCCAGCATTTT	CATSLTGRNQPQHF
once	TRBV19	NA	TRBJ2-1	TGTGCCAGTAGTATAGAAGCGGAATACAATGAGCAGTTCTTC	CASSIEAEYNEQFF
NA	TRBV7-6	TRBD2	TRBJ2-1	TGTGCCAGCAGCTTTTTGCTAGCGGGGAGCTCCTACAATGAGCAGTTCTTC	CASSFLLAGSSYNEQFF
medium-sized	TRBV7-2	NA	TRBJ1-2	TGTGCCAGTTACCATCCTAGGGGTAACTATGGCTACACCTTC	CASYHPRGNYGYTF
NA	TRBV6-1	TRBD1	TRBJ1-3	TGTGCCAGCAGTGGTAGAGACAGGGTCTCTGGAAACACCATATATTTT	CASSGRDRVSGNTIYF
NA	TRBV5-1	TRBD2	TRBJ2-3	TGCGCCAGCAGCCCAGGGACTAGCGCCTACACAGATACGCAGTATTTT	CASSPGTSAYTDTQYF
NA	TRBV6-5	NA	TRBJ2-7	TGTGCCAGCAAGACGGGTCCCCAGCTAAAGCAGTACTTC	CASKTGPQLKQYF
NA	TRBV9	TRBD2	TRBJ2-3	TGTGCCAGCAGCGTAGGGGGACTAGCGGACGGTACGCAGTATTTT	CASSVGGLADGTQYF
NA	TRBV27	TRBD1	TRBJ2-2	TGTGCCAGGAGGGACAGGGGGCTGTTTTTT	CARRDRGLFF
NA	TRBV19	TRBD1	TRBJ1-1	TGTGCCAGTAGGGGACAGGGGGTGACTGAAGCTTTCTTT	CASRGQGVTEAFF
NA	TRBV27	NA	TRBJ2-6	TGTGCCAGCAGTTTAAAGCTAGCCAGCTCTGGGGCCAACGTCCTGACTTTC	CASSLKLASSGANVLTF
NA	TRBV5-4	TRBD2	TRBJ2-7	TGTGCCAGCAGCTTGGGGGCTAGCGGGATGTACGAGCAGTACTTC	CASSLGASGMYEQYF
NA	TRBV11-3	NA	TRBJ1-4	TGTGCCAGCAGCTTACCGGGGAATGAAAAACTGTTTTTT	CASSLPGNEKLFF